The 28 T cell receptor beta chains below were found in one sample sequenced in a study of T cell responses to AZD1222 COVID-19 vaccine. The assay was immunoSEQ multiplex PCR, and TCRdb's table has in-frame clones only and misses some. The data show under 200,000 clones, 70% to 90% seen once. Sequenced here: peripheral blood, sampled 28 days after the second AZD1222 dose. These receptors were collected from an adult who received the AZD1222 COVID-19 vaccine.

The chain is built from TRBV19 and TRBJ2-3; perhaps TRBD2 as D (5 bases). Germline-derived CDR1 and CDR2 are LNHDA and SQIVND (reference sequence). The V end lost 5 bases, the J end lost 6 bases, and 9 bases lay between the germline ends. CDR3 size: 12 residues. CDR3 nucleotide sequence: TGTGCCAGTAGTCCTAGCTCGGATACGCAGTATTTT. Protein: CASSPSSDTQYF.

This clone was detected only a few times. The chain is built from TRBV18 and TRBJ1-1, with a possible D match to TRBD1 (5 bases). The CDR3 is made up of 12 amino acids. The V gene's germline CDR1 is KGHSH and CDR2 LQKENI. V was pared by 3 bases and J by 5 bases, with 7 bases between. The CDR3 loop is CASSPWGTEAFF. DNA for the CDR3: TGTGCCAGCTCACCCTGGGGGACTGAAGCTTTCTTT.

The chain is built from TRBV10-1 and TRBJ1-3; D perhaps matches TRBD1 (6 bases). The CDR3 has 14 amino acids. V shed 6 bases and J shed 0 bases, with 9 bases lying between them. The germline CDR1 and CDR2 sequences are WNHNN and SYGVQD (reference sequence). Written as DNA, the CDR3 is TGCGCCAGCAGCCGGGACAACTCTGGAAACACCATATATTTT. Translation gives CASSRDNSGNTIYF.

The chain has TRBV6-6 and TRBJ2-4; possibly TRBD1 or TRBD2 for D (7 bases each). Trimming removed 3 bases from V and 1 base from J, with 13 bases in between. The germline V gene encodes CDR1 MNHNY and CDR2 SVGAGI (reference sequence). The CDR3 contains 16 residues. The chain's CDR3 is CASSYVQGGAKNIQYF. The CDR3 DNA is TGTGCCAGCAGTTATGTTCAGGGGGGGGCCAAAAACATTCAGTACTTC.

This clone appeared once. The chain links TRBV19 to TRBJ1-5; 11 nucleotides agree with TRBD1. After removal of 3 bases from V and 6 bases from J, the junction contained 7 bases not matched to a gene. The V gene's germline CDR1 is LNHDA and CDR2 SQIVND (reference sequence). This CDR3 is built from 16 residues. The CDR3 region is CASSIFSGTGGQPQHF. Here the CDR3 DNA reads TGTGCCAGTAGTATTTTCTCGGGGACAGGGGGTCAGCCCCAGCATTTT.

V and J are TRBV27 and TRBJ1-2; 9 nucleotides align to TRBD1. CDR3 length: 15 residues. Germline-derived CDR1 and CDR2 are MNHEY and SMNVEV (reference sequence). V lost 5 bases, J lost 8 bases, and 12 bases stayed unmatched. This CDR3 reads CASSQSRTGVLGYTF. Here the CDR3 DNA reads TGTGCCAGCAGTCAGAGTCGGACAGGGGTTTTGGGCTACACCTTC.

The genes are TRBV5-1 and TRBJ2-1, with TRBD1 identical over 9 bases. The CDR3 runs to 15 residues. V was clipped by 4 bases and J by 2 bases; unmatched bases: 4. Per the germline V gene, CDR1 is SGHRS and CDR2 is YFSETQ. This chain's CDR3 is CASSQGQGAYNEQFF. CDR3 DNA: TGCGCCAGCAGCCAGGGACAGGGCGCCTACAATGAGCAGTTCTTC.

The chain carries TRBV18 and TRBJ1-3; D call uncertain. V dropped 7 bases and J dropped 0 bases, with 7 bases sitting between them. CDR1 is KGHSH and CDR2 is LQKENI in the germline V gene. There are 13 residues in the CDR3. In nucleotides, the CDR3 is TGTGCCAGCTTCCTCGACTCTGGAAACACCATATATTTT. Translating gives CASFLDSGNTIYF.

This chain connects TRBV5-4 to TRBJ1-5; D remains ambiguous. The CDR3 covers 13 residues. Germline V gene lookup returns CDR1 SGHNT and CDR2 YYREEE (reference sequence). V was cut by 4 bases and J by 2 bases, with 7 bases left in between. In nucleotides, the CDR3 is TGTGCCAGCAGCCCCGGTGGCAATCAGCCCCAGCATTTT. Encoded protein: CASSPGGNQPQHF. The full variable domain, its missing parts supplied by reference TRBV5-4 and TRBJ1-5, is ETGVTQSPTHLIKTRGQQVTLRCSSQSGHNTVSWYQQALGQGPQFIFQYYREEENGRGNFPPRFSGLQFPNYSSELNVNALELDDSALYLCASSPGGNQPQHFGDGTRLSIL.

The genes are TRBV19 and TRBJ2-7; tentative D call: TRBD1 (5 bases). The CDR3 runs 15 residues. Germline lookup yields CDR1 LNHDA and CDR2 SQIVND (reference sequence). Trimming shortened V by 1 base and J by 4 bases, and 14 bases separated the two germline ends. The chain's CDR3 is CASSIAPGHPYEQYF. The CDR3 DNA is TGTGCCAGTAGTATAGCCCCAGGGCACCCTTACGAGCAGTACTTC. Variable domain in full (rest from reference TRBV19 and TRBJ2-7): DGGITQSPKYLFRKEGQNVTLSCEQNLNHDAMYWYRQDPGQGLRLIYYSQIVNDFQKGDIAEGYSVSREKKESFPLTVTSAQKNPTAFYLCASSIAPGHPYEQYFGPGTRLTVT.

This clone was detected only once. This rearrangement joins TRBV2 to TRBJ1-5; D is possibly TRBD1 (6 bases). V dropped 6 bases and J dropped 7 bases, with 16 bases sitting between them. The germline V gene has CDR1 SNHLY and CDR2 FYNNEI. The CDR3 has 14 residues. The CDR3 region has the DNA TGTGCCAGCAGGGGGACGCCGGGGGGCCAGCCCCAGCATTTT. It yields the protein CASRGTPGGQPQHF.

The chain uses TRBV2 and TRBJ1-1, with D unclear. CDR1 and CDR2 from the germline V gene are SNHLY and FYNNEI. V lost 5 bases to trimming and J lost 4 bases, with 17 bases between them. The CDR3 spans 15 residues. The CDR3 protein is CASSSRLGRGTEAFF. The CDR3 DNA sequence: TGTGCCAGCAGTTCCCGCCTTGGTCGGGGCACTGAAGCTTTCTTT.

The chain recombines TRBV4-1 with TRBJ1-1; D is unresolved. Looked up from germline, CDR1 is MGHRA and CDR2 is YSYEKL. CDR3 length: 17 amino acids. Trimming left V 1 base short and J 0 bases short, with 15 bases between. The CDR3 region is CASSQVVGSDMNTEAFF. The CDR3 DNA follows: TGCGCCAGCAGCCAAGTAGTGGGCAGCGATATGAACACTGAAGCTTTCTTT.

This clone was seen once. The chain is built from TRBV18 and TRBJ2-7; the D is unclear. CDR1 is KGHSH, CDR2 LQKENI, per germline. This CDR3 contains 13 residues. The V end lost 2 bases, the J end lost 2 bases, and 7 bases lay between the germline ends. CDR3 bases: TGTGCCAGCTCACCAGAGGAGACCTACGAGCAGTACTTC. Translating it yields CASSPEETYEQYF. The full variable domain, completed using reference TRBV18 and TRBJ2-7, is NAGVMQNPRHLVRRRGQEARLRCSPMKGHSHVYWYRQLPEEGLKFMVYLQKENIIDESGMPKERFSAEFPKEGPSILRIQQVVRGDSAAYFCASSPEETYEQYFGPGTRLTVT.

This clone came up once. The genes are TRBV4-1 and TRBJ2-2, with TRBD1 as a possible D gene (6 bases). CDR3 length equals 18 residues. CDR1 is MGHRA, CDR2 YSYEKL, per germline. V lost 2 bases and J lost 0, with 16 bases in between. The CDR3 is CASSQPGARNANTGELFF. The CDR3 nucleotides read TGCGCCAGCAGCCAACCAGGGGCAAGGAACGCGAACACCGGGGAGCTGTTTTTT.

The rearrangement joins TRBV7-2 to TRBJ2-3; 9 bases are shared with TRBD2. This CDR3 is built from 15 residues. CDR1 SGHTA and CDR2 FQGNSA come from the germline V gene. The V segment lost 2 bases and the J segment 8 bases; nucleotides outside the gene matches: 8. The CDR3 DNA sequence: TGTGCCAGCAGCTTATCTCTAGCGGGGCTTGGTACGCAGTATTTT. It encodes CASSLSLAGLGTQYF.

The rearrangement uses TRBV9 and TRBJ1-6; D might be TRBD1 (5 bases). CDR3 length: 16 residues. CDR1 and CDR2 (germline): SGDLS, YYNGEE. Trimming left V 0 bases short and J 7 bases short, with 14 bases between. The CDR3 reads CASSVGSGRMNSPLHF. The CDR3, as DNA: TGTGCCAGCAGCGTAGGCTCGGGGCGTATGAATTCACCCCTCCACTTT.

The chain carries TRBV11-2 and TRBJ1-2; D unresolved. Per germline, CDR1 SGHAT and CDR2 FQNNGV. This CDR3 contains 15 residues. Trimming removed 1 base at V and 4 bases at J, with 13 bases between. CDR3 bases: TGTGCCAGCAGCTTAGGGCAGGCGGGGATCTATGGCTACACCTTC. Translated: CASSLGQAGIYGYTF.

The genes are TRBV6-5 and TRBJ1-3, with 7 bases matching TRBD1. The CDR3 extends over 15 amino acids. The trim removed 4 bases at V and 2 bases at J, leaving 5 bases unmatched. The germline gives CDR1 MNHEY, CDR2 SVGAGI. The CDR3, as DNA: TGTGCCAGCAGTTTTGACACAGGGGCTGGAAACACCATATATTTT. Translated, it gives CASSFDTGAGNTIYF.

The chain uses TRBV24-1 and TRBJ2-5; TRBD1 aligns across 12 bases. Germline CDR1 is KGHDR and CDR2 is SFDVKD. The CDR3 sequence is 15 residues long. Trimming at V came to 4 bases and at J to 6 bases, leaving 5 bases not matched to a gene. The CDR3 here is CATSDGTGGEKTQYF. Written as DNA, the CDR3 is TGTGCCACCAGTGACGGGACAGGGGGCGAGAAGACCCAGTACTTC.

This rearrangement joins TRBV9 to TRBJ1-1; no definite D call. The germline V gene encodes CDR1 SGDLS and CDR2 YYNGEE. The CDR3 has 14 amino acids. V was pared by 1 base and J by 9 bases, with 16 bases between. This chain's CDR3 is CASSVRGELDKAFF. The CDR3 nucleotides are TGTGCCAGCAGCGTACGCGGGGAGCTAGATAAAGCTTTCTTT.

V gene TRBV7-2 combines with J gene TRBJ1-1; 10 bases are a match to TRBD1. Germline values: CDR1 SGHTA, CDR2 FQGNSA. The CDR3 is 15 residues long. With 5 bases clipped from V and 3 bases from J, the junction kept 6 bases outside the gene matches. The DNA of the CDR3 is TGTGCCAGCAGCAAGGACAGGGGGTTTGACACTGAAGCTTTCTTT. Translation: CASSKDRGFDTEAFF.

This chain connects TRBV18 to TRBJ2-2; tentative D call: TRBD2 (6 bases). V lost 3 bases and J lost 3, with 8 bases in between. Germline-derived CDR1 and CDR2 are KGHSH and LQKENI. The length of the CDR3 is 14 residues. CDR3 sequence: CASSPGTYTGELFF. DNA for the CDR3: TGTGCCAGCTCACCTGGGACTTACACCGGGGAGCTGTTTTTT.

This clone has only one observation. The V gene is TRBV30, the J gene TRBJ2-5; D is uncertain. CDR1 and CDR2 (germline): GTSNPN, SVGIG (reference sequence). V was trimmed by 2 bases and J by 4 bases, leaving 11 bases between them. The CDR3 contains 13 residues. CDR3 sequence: CAWSTWTGETQYF. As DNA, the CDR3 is TGTGCCTGGAGTACCTGGACGGGAGAGACCCAGTACTTC.

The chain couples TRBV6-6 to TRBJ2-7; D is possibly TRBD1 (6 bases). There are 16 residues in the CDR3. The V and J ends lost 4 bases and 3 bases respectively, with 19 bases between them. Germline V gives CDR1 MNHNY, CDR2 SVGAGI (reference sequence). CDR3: CASSSPPLTGFYEQYF. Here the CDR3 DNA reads TGTGCCAGCAGTTCACCTCCCCTGACAGGATTCTACGAGCAGTACTTC.

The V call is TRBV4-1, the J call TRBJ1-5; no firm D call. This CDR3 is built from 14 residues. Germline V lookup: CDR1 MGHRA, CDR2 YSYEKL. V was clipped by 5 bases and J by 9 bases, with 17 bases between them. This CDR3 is CASSSESEKWPQHF. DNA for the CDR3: TGCGCCAGCAGCAGCGAAAGTGAAAAGTGGCCCCAGCATTTT.

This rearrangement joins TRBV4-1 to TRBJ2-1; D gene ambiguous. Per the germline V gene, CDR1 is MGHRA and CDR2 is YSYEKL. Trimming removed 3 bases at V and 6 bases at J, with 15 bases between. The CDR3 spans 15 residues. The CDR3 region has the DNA TGCGCCAGCAGCCACCCAGAACACCGCCGCAATGAGCAGTTCTTC. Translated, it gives CASSHPEHRRNEQFF.

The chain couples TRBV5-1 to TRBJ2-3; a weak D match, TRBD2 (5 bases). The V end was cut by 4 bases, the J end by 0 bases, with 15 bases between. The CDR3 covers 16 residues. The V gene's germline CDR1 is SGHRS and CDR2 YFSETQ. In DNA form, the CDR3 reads TGCGCCAGCAGCCCCCGGGTCAGCGGAAGCACAGATACGCAGTATTTT. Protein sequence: CASSPRVSGSTDTQYF.